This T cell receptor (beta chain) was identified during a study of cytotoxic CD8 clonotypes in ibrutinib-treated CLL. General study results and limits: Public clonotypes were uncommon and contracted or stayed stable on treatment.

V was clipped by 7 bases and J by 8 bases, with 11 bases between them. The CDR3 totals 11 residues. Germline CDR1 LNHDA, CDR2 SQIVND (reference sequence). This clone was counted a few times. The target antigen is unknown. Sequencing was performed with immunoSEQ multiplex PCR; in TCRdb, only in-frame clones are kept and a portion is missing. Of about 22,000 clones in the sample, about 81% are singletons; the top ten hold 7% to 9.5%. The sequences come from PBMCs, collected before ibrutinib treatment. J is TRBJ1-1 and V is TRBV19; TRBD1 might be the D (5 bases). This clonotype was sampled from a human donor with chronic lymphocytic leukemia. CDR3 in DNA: TGTGCCAGTATAGGTCAGGGAGAAGCTTTCTTT. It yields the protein CASIGQGEAFF.